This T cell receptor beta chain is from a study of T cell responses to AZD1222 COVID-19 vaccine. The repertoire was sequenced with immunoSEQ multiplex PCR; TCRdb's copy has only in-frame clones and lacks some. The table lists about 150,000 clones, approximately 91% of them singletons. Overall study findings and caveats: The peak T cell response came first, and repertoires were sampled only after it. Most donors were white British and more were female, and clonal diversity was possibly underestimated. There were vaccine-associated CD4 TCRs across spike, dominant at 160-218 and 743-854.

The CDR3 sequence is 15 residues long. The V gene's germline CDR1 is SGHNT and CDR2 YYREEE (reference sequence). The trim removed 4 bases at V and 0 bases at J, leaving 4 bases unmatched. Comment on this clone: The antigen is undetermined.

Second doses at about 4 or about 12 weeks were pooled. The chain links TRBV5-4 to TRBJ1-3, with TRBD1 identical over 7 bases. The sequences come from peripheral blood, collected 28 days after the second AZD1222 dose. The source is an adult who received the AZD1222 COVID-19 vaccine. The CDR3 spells CASSQGTVSGNTIYF. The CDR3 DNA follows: TGTGCCAGCAGCCAAGGGACAGTCTCTGGAAACACCATATATTTT.